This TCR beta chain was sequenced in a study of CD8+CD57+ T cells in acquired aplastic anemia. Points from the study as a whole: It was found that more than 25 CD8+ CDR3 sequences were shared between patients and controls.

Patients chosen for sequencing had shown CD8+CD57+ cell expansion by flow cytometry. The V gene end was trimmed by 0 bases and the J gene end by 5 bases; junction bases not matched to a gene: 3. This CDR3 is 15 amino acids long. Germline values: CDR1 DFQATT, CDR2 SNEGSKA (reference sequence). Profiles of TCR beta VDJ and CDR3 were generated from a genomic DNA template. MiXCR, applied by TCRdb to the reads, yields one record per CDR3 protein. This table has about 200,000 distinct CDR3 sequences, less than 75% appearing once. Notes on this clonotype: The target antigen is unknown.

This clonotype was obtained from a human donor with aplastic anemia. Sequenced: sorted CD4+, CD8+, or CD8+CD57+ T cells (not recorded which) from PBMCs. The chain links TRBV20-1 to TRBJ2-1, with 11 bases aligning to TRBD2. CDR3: CSARDTLAGDNEQFF. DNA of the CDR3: TGCAGTGCTAGAGATACACTAGCGGGAGACAATGAGCAGTTCTTC.